The clone carrying this T cell receptor beta chain was found a few times. The germline CDR1 and CDR2 sequences are LGHDT and YNNKEL (reference sequence). The CDR3 loop spans 16 amino acids. With 0 bases clipped from V and 4 bases from J, the junction kept 9 bases outside the gene matches. The data originate from a study of T cell responses to AZD1222 COVID-19 vaccine. Clones were read by immunoSEQ multiplex PCR, and TCRdb kept only the in-frame ones, dropping some. The top ten hold 6.3% of the sample, which has 100,000 to 150,000 clones, approximately 91% seen once. Sequences were derived from peripheral blood, sampled on day 0 of AZD1222 vaccination. The rearrangement links TRBV3-1 (or the pseudogene TRBV3-2) to TRBJ2-7; TRBD2 agrees at 7 bases. The receptor's source is an adult in good health. This CDR3 is CASSQDTRGVVYEQYF. The CDR3 DNA follows: TGTGCCAGCAGCCAAGATACCCGGGGGGTGGTATACGAGCAGTACTTC.